This T cell receptor beta chain was sequenced for a study of T cells in Graves' hyperthyroidism and ophthalmopathy. This clonotype was recorded a few times. Its antigen is currently unknown. Clinical symptoms, serum thyroxine and TRAb, thyroid ultrasound and orbital computed tomography together formed the diagnostic basis. General observations from the study: It was a median roughly six months before onset that the model predicted ophthalmopathy.

From RNA transcripts, TCR beta CDR3 regions were amplified. HTBI primers were used for first-round RT-PCR of the TCR CDR3. TCRdb itself ran the multiplex PCR reads through MiXCR, one entry per CDR3 protein. The sample includes 750,000 to 950,000 distinct CDR3 sequences, roughly 40% of them seen just once. V shed 11 bases, J shed 5 bases, and the junction held 9 bases outside the gene matches. There are 13 residues in the CDR3. This clonotype originated in a man between 18 and 35 years old with Graves' hyperthyroidism. The V call is TRBV12-3 or TRBV12-4, the J call TRBJ1-2; 9 bases map to TRBD1. Sequencing input: blood. The CDR3 loop is CAVQQGADYGYTF. In DNA form, the CDR3 reads TGTGCCGTTCAACAGGGGGCAGATTATGGCTACACCTTC.